The sequence of this T cell receptor (beta chain) was determined in a study of shared clonotypes between healthy human individuals. Findings of the study overall: An effect of sequencing depth on clonotype sharing among donors was expected.

Concerning this clone itself: The antigen remains undetermined.

In germline, CDR1 is MNHEY, CDR2 SVGAGI. With 0 bases clipped from V and 6 bases from J, the junction kept 5 bases outside the gene matches. This CDR3 is 15 amino acids long. Measured with immunoSEQ multiplex PCR; TCRdb has only the in-frame clones, and not every one. This table has roughly 380,000 clones, about 96% appearing once. The sequenced sample consisted of memory CD8+ T cells sorted from blood. The subset here: CD45RO+ cells pooled with CCR7-negative TemRA cells. The chain carries TRBV6-5 and TRBJ2-4; the match to TRBD1 covers 7 bases. This sequence originates from a man aged 25-40 years in good health. The CDR3 region is CASSYSMGQRNIQYF. The CDR3 bases are TGTGCCAGCAGTTACTCGATGGGACAGAGAAACATTCAGTACTTC.